Listed below are T cell receptor beta chains from one sample, sequenced in a study of beta chain features in type 1 diabetes. Using immunoSEQ multiplex PCR, the repertoire was profiled, and TCRdb retains in-frame clones only, with some absent. The sample yields 400,000 to 600,000 clones, around 28% seen once. Sequencing input: naive CD4+ T cells from blood. The receptors originated from a man between 18 and 29 years old in good health. The CDR3 runs from the conserved cysteine through the conserved F or W. The D gene is left open where the match is weak. The listing skips clone size in some rows; elsewhere it reads once, few, many or a size class.

clone_size d_call j_call v_call cdr3_aa cdr3_nt
few TRBD2 TRBJ2-4 TRBV7-8 CASSPRTSGRGDIQYF TGTGCCAGCAGCCCCCGGACTAGCGGGAGGGGGGACATTCAGTACTTC
NA NA TRBJ2-1 TRBV15 CATSKVGPTSNEQFF TGTGCCACCAGCAAAGTCGGACCTACCAGCAATGAGCAGTTCTTC
few TRBD1 TRBJ1-1 TRBV2 CASSEAGTGQAFF TGTGCCAGCAGTGAAGCCGGGACAGGGCAAGCTTTCTTT
NA NA TRBJ1-2 TRBV6-6 CASSYDGTLGYGYTF TGTGCCAGCAGTTACGATGGGACCTTGGGGTATGGCTACACCTTC
few NA TRBJ1-2 TRBV30 CAWTEGGPPYGYTF TGTGCCTGGACAGAGGGGGGACCCCCCTATGGCTACACCTTC
few NA TRBJ1-4 TRBV28 CASSLQGIREKLFF TGTGCCAGCAGTTTACAGGGTATTAGGGAAAAACTGTTTTTT
NA NA TRBJ2-7 TRBV30 CAWSVGMAYEQYF TGTGCCTGGAGTGTCGGGATGGCCTACGAGCAGTACTTC
few NA TRBJ2-7 TRBV4-2 CASSVGDSYEQYF TGTGCCAGCAGCGTGGGGGATTCCTACGAGCAGTACTTC
NA TRBD2 TRBJ2-1 TRBV30 CARLASSYNEQFF TGTGCCCGACTAGCTAGCTCCTACAATGAGCAGTTCTTC
NA NA TRBJ2-1 TRBV29-1 CSVEGTPSSYNEQFF TGCAGCGTTGAAGGGACACCAAGCTCCTACAATGAGCAGTTCTTC
NA NA TRBJ2-4 TRBV5-6 CASSRAREENIQYF TGTGCCAGCAGCCGAGCCAGGGAGGAAAACATTCAGTACTTC
few NA TRBJ2-7 TRBV4-3 CASSRGGEVNEQYF TGCGCCAGCAGCCGTGGGGGAGAGGTCAACGAGCAGTACTTC
NA NA TRBJ2-1 TRBV9 CASSVRPTYNEQFF TGTGCCAGCAGCGTACGTCCAACCTACAATGAGCAGTTCTTC
NA TRBD2 TRBJ2-5 TRBV28 CAIQLAGGQETQYF TGTGCCATCCAACTAGCGGGAGGGCAAGAGACCCAGTACTTC
NA NA TRBJ2-5 TRBV5-4 CASSFDVQRDQETQYF TGTGCCAGCAGCTTTGATGTTCAGCGCGACCAAGAGACCCAGTACTTC
once NA TRBJ2-7 TRBV4-3 CASSQVSGAGEQYF TGCGCCAGCAGCCAAGTTTCCGGGGCGGGCGAGCAGTACTTC
few TRBD2 TRBJ2-1 TRBV30 CAWSWTSAYNEQFF TGTGCCTGGAGTTGGACTAGCGCATACAATGAGCAGTTCTTC
few NA TRBJ1-1 TRBV30 CAWSVIFNTEAFF TGTGCCTGGAGTGTAATCTTCAACACTGAAGCTTTCTTT
few NA TRBJ2-3 TRBV19 CASSPEGDTQYF TGTGCCAGTAGTCCCGAGGGGGATACGCAGTATTTT
NA NA TRBJ2-3 TRBV28 CASTSLTGLSTDTQYF TGTGCCAGCACCAGTTTAACCGGGCTGAGCACAGATACGCAGTATTTT
few NA TRBJ2-5 TRBV4-2 CASSHRGRGLETQYF TGTGCCAGCAGCCACCGAGGGAGGGGGCTGGAGACCCAGTACTTC
few TRBD1 TRBJ1-2 TRBV29-1 CSVLTGGNGYTF TGCAGCGTCCTGACAGGGGGCAATGGCTACACCTTC
few NA TRBJ2-1 TRBV9 CASSVGSHNEQFF TGTGCCAGCAGCGTAGGATCCCACAATGAGCAGTTCTTC
NA NA TRBJ2-1 TRBV25-1 CASSESSAPPRADEQFF TGTGCCAGCAGTGAATCCTCCGCCCCTCCCAGGGCTGATGAGCAGTTCTTC
NA NA TRBJ2-2 TRBV5-1 CASRGDANTGELFF TGCGCCAGCAGAGGGGATGCGAACACCGGGGAGCTGTTTTTT
NA NA TRBJ2-5 TRBV6-6 CASSYDRYQETQYF TGTGCCAGCAGTTACGACAGATACCAAGAGACCCAGTACTTC
few TRBD1 TRBJ2-5 TRBV30 CAWSILGQGLETQYF TGTGCCTGGAGTATCCTCGGACAGGGCCTAGAGACCCAGTACTTC
NA NA TRBJ1-1 TRBV30 CAWSRSTEAFF TGTGCCTGGAGTAGAAGCACTGAAGCTTTCTTT
NA NA TRBJ2-5 TRBV28 CASSVDPSGETQYF TGTGCCAGCAGTGTCGATCCTTCTGGGGAGACCCAGTACTTC
NA TRBD1 TRBJ2-6 TRBV5-1 CASSQTGPGANVLTF TGCGCCAGCAGCCAGACAGGGCCCGGGGCCAACGTCCTGACTTTC
few NA TRBJ2-3 TRBV7-2 CASSEQKGLDTQYF TGTGCCAGCAGCGAACAAAAGGGCCTAGATACGCAGTATTTT
few NA TRBJ1-5 TRBV2 CASSELVGHNQPQHF TGTGCCAGCAGTGAATTAGTGGGCCACAATCAGCCCCAGCATTTT
NA NA TRBJ1-4 TRBV30 CAWSTSRVREKLFF TGTGCCTGGAGTACCAGTCGGGTTCGCGAAAAACTGTTTTTT
NA TRBD2 TRBJ2-7 TRBV11-1 CASSSAGTSGLYEQYF TGTGCCAGCAGCTCGGCCGGGACTAGCGGCCTCTACGAGCAGTACTTC
NA TRBD1 TRBJ2-7 TRBV7-8 CASSPRQGMVHEQYF TGTGCCAGCAGCCCTCGACAGGGGATGGTGCACGAGCAGTACTTC
few TRBD1 TRBJ2-7 TRBV30 CAWSGTGTVSYEQYF TGTGCCTGGAGTGGGACCGGGACAGTCTCCTACGAGCAGTACTTC
NA NA TRBJ2-1 TRBV11-3 CASSLSQGYNEQFF TGTGCCAGCAGCTTATCCCAGGGCTACAATGAGCAGTTCTTC
NA NA TRBJ2-4 TRBV7-9 CASSLEGTNPAKNIQYF TGTGCCAGCAGCTTAGAGGGCACAAACCCGGCCAAAAACATTCAGTACTTC
NA TRBD2 TRBJ2-2 TRBV29-1 CSVIAGGAGELFF TGCAGCGTTATAGCGGGAGGGGCCGGGGAGCTGTTTTTT
few TRBD1 TRBJ2-5 TRBV7-9 CASSLLGGGETQYF TGTGCCAGCAGCTTACTAGGGGGCGGCGAGACCCAGTACTTC
NA NA TRBJ2-1 TRBV30 CAWNGVHEQFF TGTGCCTGGAATGGGGTCCATGAGCAGTTCTTC
NA NA TRBJ2-1 TRBV28 CASSLNRDRFQRQFF TGTGCCAGCAGTCTCAACCGGGACCGCTTTCAACGGCAGTTCTTC
few NA TRBJ2-7 TRBV7-9 CASSLDPGNSYEQYF TGTGCCAGCAGCTTAGACCCCGGGAACAGCTACGAGCAGTACTTC
NA NA TRBJ2-3 TRBV27 CASSFREGADTQYF TGTGCCAGCAGTTTCCGGGAAGGAGCAGATACGCAGTATTTT
NA NA TRBJ1-4 TRBV27 CASKALEKLFF TGTGCCAGCAAGGCTTTGGAAAAACTGTTTTTT
NA NA TRBJ2-5 TRBV7-2 CASSPSRETQYF TGTGCCAGCAGCCCCTCACGAGAGACCCAGTACTTC
few NA TRBJ2-2 TRBV29-1 CSVEGARDTGELFF TGCAGCGTTGAAGGGGCGAGAGACACCGGGGAGCTGTTTTTT
NA TRBD2 TRBJ2-1 TRBV5-1 CASSGTSGRNNEQFF TGCGCCAGCAGCGGGACTAGCGGGAGGAACAATGAGCAGTTCTTC
NA TRBD2 TRBJ2-1 TRBV30 CAWSSGTSGGSYNEQFF TGTGCCTGGAGTTCCGGGACTAGCGGGGGGAGTTACAATGAGCAGTTCTTC
few NA TRBJ2-1 TRBV15 CATSSHKGLNNEQFF TGTGCCACCAGCAGCCATAAAGGCCTAAACAATGAGCAGTTCTTC
NA NA TRBJ2-3 TRBV4-2 CASSPSAFRWSTDTQYF TGTGCCAGCAGCCCAAGTGCGTTCCGGTGGAGCACAGATACGCAGTATTTT
NA NA TRBJ2-3 TRBV18 CASSPGLGDTQYF TGTGCCAGCTCACCAGGGCTCGGAGATACGCAGTATTTT
NA NA TRBJ1-1 TRBV9 CASSAAPPGEAFF TGTGCCAGCAGCGCGGCCCCCCCAGGGGAAGCTTTCTTT
NA NA TRBJ2-1 TRBV15 CATSRDGSLNEQFF TGTGCCACCAGCAGAGATGGAAGTCTCAATGAGCAGTTCTTC
NA NA TRBJ2-1 TRBV7-9 CASSFGGSDYNEQFF TGTGCCAGCAGTTTCGGGGGTTCCGACTACAATGAGCAGTTCTTC